This TCR beta chain emerged from a study of T cell repertoires in cytomegalovirus infection. Across the whole study: An indication of both CMV infection and matching HLA type came from public TCR beta signatures. Regarding the study as a whole: CMV carriers with the relevant HLA were identified by cumulative public TCR beta family frequency. HLA-C-restricted CMV-specific TCR beta clonotypes were dominant in the ex vivo response.

The germline CDR1 and CDR2 sequences are SGHAT and FQNNGV. J was trimmed by 5 bases and V by 5 bases; bases with no gene match: 13. CDR3 length equals 16 residues. Each CDR3 protein is one row after TCRdb ran MiXCR on the reads. This sample has some 600,000 distinct CDR3 sequences; 20% to 30% occur once, and the top ten carry less than 9.5%. Of note for this clonotype: Its antigen remains unknown.

Input material: CD8+ T cells from PBMCs. The clonotype originates from a human donor in good health (CMV status not recorded). Some clones in this sample may be carry-over from other donors' samples. V usage is TRBV11-2 and J usage is TRBJ1-1; 8 bases agree with TRBD1. DNA of the CDR3: TGTGCCAGCAGCCCCTGGGACAGGTCAAGGGCAACTGAAGCTTTCTTT. Encoded protein: CASSPWDRSRATEAFF.